This T cell receptor (beta chain) is drawn from a study of a mutant IDH1 vaccine in newly diagnosed glioma (dated by TCRdb to 2020 to 2023). About the investigation overall: Patients were given eight vaccinations, in weeks 1, 3, 5, 7, 11, 15, 19 and 23, which matched visits V03 through V10. Vaccination was initiated 4-6 weeks after radiotherapy alone, or concurrently with temozolomide cycles in the chemotherapy-containing groups. The roughly 30 treated patients were approximately 60% male and around 40% female, with a mean age of about 43 years. Before enrollment, patients had received standard therapy of radiotherapy alone, temozolomide alone, or radiochemotherapy with temozolomide; most received the combination. Peripheral blood samples were drawn at six visits, namely V03 (baseline), V05, V07, V10, V12 and V13. For exploratory analyses, longitudinal TCRB deep sequencing was carried out in around 26 treated patients wherever samples were available. Broad study findings and their caveats: Immune responses induced by the vaccine were seen in around 94% of patients across multiple MHC alleles. It was noted by the authors that analyses of patient blood samples could not be reproduced owing to sample limitations. Availability determined which PBMC samples were chosen for TCRB deep sequencing. Changes in the top peripheral T cell clonotypes picked up by TCRB sequencing did not appear to be linked to pseudoprogression.

Libraries were made using the immunoSEQ multiplex PCR assay. The hsTCRB Kit was used according to the manufacturer's protocol to amplify rearranged TCR beta chain sequences. Sequencing of TCRB libraries was carried out on an Illumina MiSeq. The authors' pipeline ran thus. Demultiplexing, trimming and gene mapping were performed with the kit vendor's proprietary platform. Held by TCRdb, this immuneACCESS table contains in-frame sequences only and omits some clones. Under half of the omission traces to an unresolved V gene where checked; the cause of the rest is unknown. V, J and clone size are taken as reported in that table, and D and trimming were inferred from the DNA itself. The sample includes roughly 130,000 clones, with roughly 77% observed a single time. Jointly, the top ten make up 5.5% of the sample. The time point label, read with the paper, signifies: week 11, during vaccination. Each vaccine dose, consisting of 300 ug of a 20-mer mutant IDH1 peptide in Montanide, was administered subcutaneously with topical imiquimod. The donors had newly diagnosed IDH1-mutant astrocytomas of WHO grade 3 or 4 that showed loss of nuclear ATRX. The samples were drawn from NOA16, a multicentre, single-arm, open-label phase I trial in Germany that tested a mutant IDH1 peptide vaccine in humans for the first time. Genomic DNA for TCRB sequencing was isolated from EDTA blood with the DNeasy Blood and Tissue Kit.

Remarks on this clone: Its antigen target is currently unknown. No base qualities exist here, and no much larger clone lies one base off it.

Sequences SGHTA (CDR1) and FQGNSA (CDR2) are obtained from the germline V gene. The CDR3 runs 13 amino acids, cysteine and phenylalanine included. Only the CDR3 DNA stays, 39 bases, in frame from base 1. The sample consisted of PBMCs, taken from a glioma patient whose treatment included an IDH1 peptide vaccine. Recombination connected TRBV7-2 to TRBJ1-3; TRBD1 is a weak D gene call, 6 bases matching. The source of this sequence is a man aged 40-50 years with glioma. The sequence in DNA is TGTGCGGTAGGGGGGACCTCTGGAAACACCATATATTTT. It is translated as CAVGGTSGNTIYF.